One and the same sample provided the 7 T cell receptor beta chains below, sequenced in a study of CD8+ T cells in alopecia areata. The authors extracted RNA and reverse transcribed it into cDNA as the sequencing template. Here immunoSEQ multiplex PCR was the method, and the copy in TCRdb shows in-frame clones only, minus some. The data show over 150,000 clones, roughly three fifths seen once. This sample's treatment: oral pan-JAK inhibitor, 5-10 mg twice daily. The sample was CD4+ T cells sorted from blood, taken at week 4, from a patient treated with tofacitinib. These TCRs come from a human donor with alopecia areata.

This chain joins TRBV30 and TRBJ2-6; 7 bases are a match to TRBD1. Germline V lookup: CDR1 GTSNPN, CDR2 SVGIG (reference sequence). The length of the CDR3 is 17 residues. J lost 0 bases, V lost 7 bases, and 12 bases had no gene match. CDR3 in amino acids: CASDPGQTSSGANVLTF. CDR3 DNA sequence: TGTGCCTCAGACCCGGGACAGACCAGCTCTGGGGCCAACGTCCTGACTTTC.

The gene calls are TRBV27 and TRBJ1-2; TRBD1 might be the D (6 bases). Germline V gene data show CDR1 as MNHEY and CDR2 as SMNVEV (reference sequence). V dropped 11 bases and J dropped 10 bases, with 17 bases sitting between them. The CDR3 extends over 11 amino acids. CDR3 amino acids: CAGIKKGVYTF. CDR3 sequence (DNA): TGTGCCGGAATCAAAAAGGGGGTCTACACCTTC.

This clone was observed a few times. The chain carries TRBV30 and TRBJ2-2; possible D gene TRBD2, 5 bases. V was shortened by 0 bases and J by 4 bases, with 9 bases between the two germline ends. This CDR3 comprises 14 residues. CDR1 and CDR2 (germline): GTSNPN, SVGIG (reference sequence). CDR3 DNA: TGTGCCTGGAGTGTACTGGCGGGCACCGGGGAGCTGTTTTTT. Translation gives CAWSVLAGTGELFF. Combining the CDR3 with reference TRBV30 and TRBJ2-2 gives the whole variable domain SQTIHQWPATLVQPVGSPLSLECTVEGTSNPNLYWYRQAAGRGLQLLFYSVGIGQISSEVPQNLSASRPQDRQFILSSKKLLLSDSGFYLCAWSVLAGTGELFFGEGSRLTVL.

This clone was seen more than once but under ten times. Other DNA variants within this sample encode the same CDR3. The J gene is TRBJ2-5, the V gene TRBV30; D gene uncertain. Germline V CDR1 and CDR2: GTSNPN, SVGIG (reference sequence). This CDR3 region has 10 residues. Trimming shortened V by 1 base and J by 3 bases, and 0 bases separated the two germline ends. The CDR3 DNA is TGTGCCTGGAGTGAAGAGACCCAGTACTTC. Amino acid sequence: CAWSEETQYF.

The V call is TRBV9, the J call TRBJ2-3, with unresolved D. The CDR3 is 15 residues long. Trimming pared 0 bases from V and 0 bases from J, leaving 8 bases between. Germline CDR1 is SGDLS and CDR2 is YYNGEE. CDR3 DNA: TGTGCCAGCAGCGTAGCGGCACCTAGCACAGATACGCAGTATTTT. This sequence encodes CASSVAAPSTDTQYF.

The chain is built from TRBV5-1 and TRBJ2-5; 8 nucleotides align to TRBD1. Germline CDR1 is SGHRS and CDR2 is YFSETQ. Trimming at V came to 4 bases and at J to 1 base, leaving 3 bases not matched to a gene. This CDR3 is 14 amino acids long. The CDR3 coding sequence is TGCGCCAGCAGCCTAACAGGGGGCCAAGAGACCCAGTACTTC. Encoded protein: CASSLTGGQETQYF.

This clone has more than one count but fewer than ten. This chain uses TRBV29-1 with TRBJ2-5; weak D call: TRBD2 (5 bases). This CDR3 spans 12 amino acids. Trimming took 7 bases from V and 9 from J, leaving 18 bases between them. Germline assignment: CDR1 SQVTM and CDR2 ANQGSEA. CDR3 DNA sequence: TGCAGCGCTCAGGAGGATCTTTGGGCCCAGTACTTC. This encodes CSAQEDLWAQYF. The full variable domain, its missing parts supplied by reference TRBV29-1 and TRBJ2-5, is SAVISQKPSRDICQRGTSLTIQCQVDSQVTMMFWYRQQPGQSLTLIATANQGSEATYESGFVIDKFPISRPNLTFSTLTVSNMSPEDSSIYLCSAQEDLWAQYFGPGTRLLVL.